A selection of T cell receptor beta chains follows, all from one sample in a study of beta chain features in type 1 diabetes. Here immunoSEQ multiplex PCR was the method, and the copy in TCRdb shows in-frame clones only, minus some. The sample includes about 330,000 clones, 11% of them seen just once. The sequencing input was naive CD4+ T cells from blood. The receptors were sampled from a young woman in good health. Both conserved end residues are part of each CDR3. D genes are given only for firm matches. Not all rows give a size; the values are once, few, many and, for expanded clones, a class.

len	abundance	v_gene	d_gene	j_gene	CDR3nt	CDR3aa
16	few	TRBV29-1	TRBD1	TRBJ2-3	TGCAGCGTTGAGGGACAGGGGGCGCGAGGGTCAGATACGCAGTATTTT	CSVEGQGARGSDTQYF
16	few	TRBV9	.	TRBJ2-6	TGTGCCAGCAGCGCTTACACTAGCTCTGGGGCCAACGTCCTGACTTTC	CASSAYTSSGANVLTF
15	few	TRBV28	TRBD2	TRBJ2-3	TGTGCCAGCAGTTCCTCGTCGGCGGGAGTGAATACGCAGTATTTT	CASSSSSAGVNTQYF
13	few	TRBV25-1	.	TRBJ1-2	TGTGCCAGCAGTGAATATGTGGGGCTTGGCTACACCTTC	CASSEYVGLGYTF
14	.	TRBV6-5	TRBD1	TRBJ2-7	TGTGCCAGCAGGACGGGACAGCTCTACTACGAGCAGTACTTC	CASRTGQLYYEQYF
13	.	TRBV28	.	TRBJ1-2	TGTGCCAGCAGTCCTTCGGGACACGGTGGCTACACCTTC	CASSPSGHGGYTF
15	.	TRBV18	.	TRBJ2-5	TGTGCCAGCTCAAGGGACAGCGGGGGCCAAGAGACCCAGTACTTC	CASSRDSGGQETQYF
15	.	TRBV5-1	TRBD1	TRBJ1-2	TGCGCCAGCAGCGTCACAGGGGGCGACGGCTATGGCTACACCTTC	CASSVTGGDGYGYTF
21	.	TRBV23-1	TRBD2	TRBJ2-3	TGCGCCAGCAGTCAATCGGTCCAGCGGGAGTTAATAATTCGCGGCACAGATACGCAGTATTTT	CASSQSVQRELIIRGTDTQYF
16	.	TRBV7-2	.	TRBJ2-3	TGTGCCAGCAGCTTAGTAGCACAGGGTGGCACAGATACGCAGTATTTT	CASSLVAQGGTDTQYF
13	.	TRBV7-3	TRBD1	TRBJ2-4	TGTGCCAGCAGCTCTGGCCCGGACAGGGTTCAGTACTTC	CASSSGPDRVQYF
16	.	TRBV10-3	TRBD1	TRBJ2-1	TGTGCCACCAATCCGGACAGGGCGGGGACCTACAATGAGCAGTTCTTC	CATNPDRAGTYNEQFF
13	.	TRBV7-3	.	TRBJ2-1	TGTGCCAGCAGCTTAAGTAGAGGCGATGAGCAGTTCTTC	CASSLSRGDEQFF
14	few	TRBV7-8	TRBD1	TRBJ2-1	TGTGCCAGCCGAGACAGGGGGTACTACAATGAGCAGTTCTTC	CASRDRGYYNEQFF
16	.	TRBV30	TRBD1	TRBJ1-2	TGTGCCTGGAGTGGGGCAGGGGGAAGAGGTCCCTATGGCTACACCTTC	CAWSGAGGRGPYGYTF
15	.	TRBV30	TRBD1	TRBJ2-7	TGTGCCTGGAGTGTAGGGACAGGTGGGGCCTACGAGCAGTACTTC	CAWSVGTGGAYEQYF
15	.	TRBV28	TRBD1	TRBJ1-2	TGTGCCAGCAGTCCCGGGGACAGGGGAGGCTATGGCTACACCTTC	CASSPGDRGGYGYTF
15	.	TRBV7-9	TRBD1	TRBJ2-1	TGTGCCAGCAGGGATACCGGGACAGGGACGAATGAGCAGTTCTTC	CASRDTGTGTNEQFF
12	.	TRBV6-6	.	TRBJ2-5	TGTGCCAGCAGCCCCACCAGGGAGACCCAGTACTTC	CASSPTRETQYF
16	.	TRBV9	TRBD2	TRBJ2-1	TGTGCCAGCAGCGTAGTAGGGACTAGCAAGATCAATGAGCAGTTCTTC	CASSVVGTSKINEQFF
15	few	TRBV7-2	TRBD2	TRBJ2-3	TGTGCCAGCAGCTTAGGCGCCGGGAGGGCAGATACGCAGTATTTT	CASSLGAGRADTQYF
13	.	TRBV14	.	TRBJ2-1	TGTGCCAGCAGCCATTTAGCCCGGGTAGAACAGTTCTTC	CASSHLARVEQFF
16	.	TRBV29-1	TRBD2	TRBJ2-1	TGCAGCGTTGAAAAACTGACTAGCGGGAACTACAATGAGCAGTTCTTC	CSVEKLTSGNYNEQFF
16	few	TRBV4-2	TRBD2	TRBJ2-2	TGTGCCAGCAGCCTGACTAGCGGGAGACTAGCCGGGGAGCTGTTTTTT	CASSLTSGRLAGELFF